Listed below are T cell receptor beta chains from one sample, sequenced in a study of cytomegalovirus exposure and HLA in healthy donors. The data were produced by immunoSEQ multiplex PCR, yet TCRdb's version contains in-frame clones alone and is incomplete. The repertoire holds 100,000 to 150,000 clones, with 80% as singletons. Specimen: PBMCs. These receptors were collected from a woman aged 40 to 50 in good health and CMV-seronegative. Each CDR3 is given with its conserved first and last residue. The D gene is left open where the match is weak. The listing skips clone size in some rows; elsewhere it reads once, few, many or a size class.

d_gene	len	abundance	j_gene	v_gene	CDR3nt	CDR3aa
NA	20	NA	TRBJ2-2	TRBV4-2	TGTGCCAGCAGCCAAGATTCCACTTATACAGGGAGGGGGAACACCGGGGAGCTGTTTTTT	CASSQDSTYTGRGNTGELFF
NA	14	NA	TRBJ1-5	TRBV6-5	TGTGCCAGCAGTTACCTTCGGGGCAATCAGCCCCAGCATTTT	CASSYLRGNQPQHF
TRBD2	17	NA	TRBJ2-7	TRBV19	TGTGCCAGTAGTGGACAGAGATATCTAGCGGGGGGCTCCGAGCAGTACTTC	CASSGQRYLAGGSEQYF
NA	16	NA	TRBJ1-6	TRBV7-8	TGTGCCAGCAGCTTGGGGGGAGGGTATCGGAATTCACCCCTCCACTTT	CASSLGGGYRNSPLHF
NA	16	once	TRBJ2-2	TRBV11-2	TGTGCCAGCAGCTTAGGTAGCGGAGTCAACACCGGGGAGCTGTTTTTT	CASSLGSGVNTGELFF
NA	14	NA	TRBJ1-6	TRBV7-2	TGTGCCAGCAGCCAAATCGGGGTCCGTTCACCCCTCCACTTT	CASSQIGVRSPLHF
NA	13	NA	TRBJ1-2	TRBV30	TGTGCCTGGAGTACAAGAGGCGGTCATGGCTACACCTTC	CAWSTRGGHGYTF
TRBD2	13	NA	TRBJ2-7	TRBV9	TGTGCCAGCAGCGGCCTAGCGGGAACCGAGCAGTACTTC	CASSGLAGTEQYF
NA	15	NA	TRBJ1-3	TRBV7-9	TGTGCCAGCAGCTTAGCGACAGACTCTGGAAACACCATATATTTT	CASSLATDSGNTIYF
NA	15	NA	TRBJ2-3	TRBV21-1	TGTGCCAGCAGCAAAGGAGGACTTTCCACAGATACGCAGTATTTT	CASSKGGLSTDTQYF
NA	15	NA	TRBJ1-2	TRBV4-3	TGCGCCAGCAGCCTACGAGAAGCCAGAGGGTATGGCTACACCTTC	CASSLREARGYGYTF
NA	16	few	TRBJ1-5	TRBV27	TGTGCCAGCAGTACCCTCGCGGGGGTTTACAATCAGCCCCAGCATTTT	CASSTLAGVYNQPQHF
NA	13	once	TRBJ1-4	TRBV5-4	TGTGCCAGCAGCTTCGGCGGGGATGAAAAACTGTTTTTT	CASSFGGDEKLFF
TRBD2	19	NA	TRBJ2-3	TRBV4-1	TGCGCCAGCAGCCAAGATAATAGGGTCTGGCGGGAGCGTCCAGATACGCAGTATTTT	CASSQDNRVWRERPDTQYF
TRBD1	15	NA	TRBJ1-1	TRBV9	TGTGCCAGCAGTCCCGACGGGACAGGGAGGACTGAAGCTTTCTTT	CASSPDGTGRTEAFF
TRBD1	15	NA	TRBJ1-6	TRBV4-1	TGCGCCAGCAGCCAAGGACAGGGCCATAATTCACCCCTCCACTTT	CASSQGQGHNSPLHF
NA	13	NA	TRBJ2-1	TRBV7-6	TGTGCCAGCAGCCCGGACACCTACAATGAGCAGTTCTTC	CASSPDTYNEQFF